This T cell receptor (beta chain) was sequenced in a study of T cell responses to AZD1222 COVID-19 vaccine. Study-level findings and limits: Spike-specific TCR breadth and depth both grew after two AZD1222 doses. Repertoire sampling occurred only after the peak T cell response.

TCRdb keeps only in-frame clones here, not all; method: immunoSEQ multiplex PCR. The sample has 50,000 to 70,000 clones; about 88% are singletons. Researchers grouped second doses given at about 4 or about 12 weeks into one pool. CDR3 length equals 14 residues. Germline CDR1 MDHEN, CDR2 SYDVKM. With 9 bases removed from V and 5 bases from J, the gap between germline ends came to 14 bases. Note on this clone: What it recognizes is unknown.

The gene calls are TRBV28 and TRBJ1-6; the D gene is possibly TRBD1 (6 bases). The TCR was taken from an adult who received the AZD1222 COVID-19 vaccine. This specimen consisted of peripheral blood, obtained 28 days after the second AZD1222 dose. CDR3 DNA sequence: TGTGCCAGTACTCAGGGGCCCGATAATTCACCCCTCCACTTT. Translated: CASTQGPDNSPLHF.